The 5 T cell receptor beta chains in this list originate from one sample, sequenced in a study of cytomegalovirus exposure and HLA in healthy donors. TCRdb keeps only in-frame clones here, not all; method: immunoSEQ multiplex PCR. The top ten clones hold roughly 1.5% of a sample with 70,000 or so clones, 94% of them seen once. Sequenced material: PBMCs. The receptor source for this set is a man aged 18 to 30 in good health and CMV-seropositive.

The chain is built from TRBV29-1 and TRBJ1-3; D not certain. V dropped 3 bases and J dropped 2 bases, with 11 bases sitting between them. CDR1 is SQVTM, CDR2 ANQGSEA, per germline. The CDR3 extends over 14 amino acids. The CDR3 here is CSVERRETGNTIYF. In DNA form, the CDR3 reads TGCAGCGTTGAGAGGAGGGAAACTGGAAACACCATATATTTT.

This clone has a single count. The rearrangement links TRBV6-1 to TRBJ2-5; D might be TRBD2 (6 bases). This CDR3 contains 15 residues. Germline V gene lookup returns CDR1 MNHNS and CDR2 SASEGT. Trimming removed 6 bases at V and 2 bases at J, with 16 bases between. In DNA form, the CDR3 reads TGTGCCAGCAGATTCGCGCCTAGCGTTCAAGAGACCCAGTACTTC. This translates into CASRFAPSVQETQYF.

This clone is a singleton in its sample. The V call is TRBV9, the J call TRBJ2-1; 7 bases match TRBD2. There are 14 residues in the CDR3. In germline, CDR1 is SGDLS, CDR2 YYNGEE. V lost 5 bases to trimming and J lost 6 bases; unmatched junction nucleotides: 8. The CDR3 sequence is CASSGGTTFNEQFF. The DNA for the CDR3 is TGTGCCAGCAGTGGGGGGACTACCTTCAATGAGCAGTTCTTC.

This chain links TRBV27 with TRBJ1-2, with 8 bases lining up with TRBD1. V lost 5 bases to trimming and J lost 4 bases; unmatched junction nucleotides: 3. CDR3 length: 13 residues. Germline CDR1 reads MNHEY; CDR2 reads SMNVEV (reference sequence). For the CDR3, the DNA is TGTGCCAGCAGTATTGGACAGGGCTATGGCTACACCTTC. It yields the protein CASSIGQGYGYTF.

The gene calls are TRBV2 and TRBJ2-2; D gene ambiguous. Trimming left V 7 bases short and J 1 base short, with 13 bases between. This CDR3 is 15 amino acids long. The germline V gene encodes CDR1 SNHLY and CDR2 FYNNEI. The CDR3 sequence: CASTSTPMNTGELFF. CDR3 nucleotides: TGTGCCAGCACTTCGACACCTATGAACACCGGGGAGCTGTTTTTT.